The 12 T cell receptor beta chains below all came from one sample that was sequenced in a study of blood T cell repertoires in COVID-19. Profiling relied on immunoSEQ multiplex PCR, and the TCRdb table lists in-frame clones only, not all of them. The sample includes some 350,000 clones, roughly 90% of them seen just once. The specimen sequenced was peripheral blood. Receptor source: an older woman with COVID-19, enrolled during active disease.

The chain carries TRBV2 and TRBJ1-5, with 7 nucleotides matching TRBD1. This CDR3 region has 14 residues. Unmatched junction bases numbered 4, after V lost 3 bases and J lost 5 bases. Germline CDR1 and CDR2: SNHLY and FYNNEI. The CDR3 DNA reads TGTGCCAGCAGTGACAGGGGGGTGGATCAGCCCCAGCATTTT. As protein: CASSDRGVDQPQHF.

V and J are TRBV7-2 and TRBJ1-2; 9 bases match TRBD1. The CDR3 contains 14 residues. The V gene end was trimmed by 7 bases and the J gene end by 8 bases; junction bases not matched to a gene: 11. Germline CDR1 reads SGHTA; CDR2 reads FQGNSA. The CDR3: CASTTGQGTEGYTF. The CDR3 DNA sequence: TGTGCCAGCACCACAGGACAGGGGACGGAGGGCTACACCTTC.

The table lists this clone with a few counts. This chain connects TRBV14 to TRBJ1-1, with 8 positions matching TRBD1. The germline gives CDR1 SGHDN, CDR2 FVKESK. V lost 3 bases to trimming and J lost 5 bases; unmatched junction nucleotides: 11. The CDR3 covers 16 residues. For the CDR3, the DNA is TGTGCCAGCAGCCAGTATACCGACAGGGGACGGACTGAAGCTTTCTTT. Translated: CASSQYTDRGRTEAFF.

The chain employs TRBV12-3 or TRBV12-4 and TRBJ2-5; TRBD1 matches 10 bases. The CDR3 covers 13 residues. After removal of 11 bases from V and 5 bases from J, the junction contained 8 bases not matched to a gene. In nucleotides, the CDR3 is TGTGCCGGGGACAGGGGAATAAGGGAGACCCAGTACTTC. It codes for CAGDRGIRETQYF.

This clone was seen only a few times. The genes are TRBV6-6 and TRBJ1-1, with a weak D call TRBD1 (5 bases). This CDR3 is built from 16 residues. The germline V and J ends were trimmed by 5 bases and 5 bases, with 21 bases remaining between them. Germline-derived CDR1 and CDR2 are MNHNY and SVGAGI (reference sequence). The CDR3 DNA is TGTGCCAGCAGTAAACTTTCCTCCGGGACTAGGACTGAAGCTTTCTTT. Translation: CASSKLSSGTRTEAFF.

The chain recombines TRBV13 with TRBJ1-1; no clear D. Trimming removed 0 bases from V and 3 bases from J, with 5 bases in between. The CDR3 loop spans 13 amino acids. Germline CDR1 is PRHDT and CDR2 is FYEKMQ (reference sequence). Written as DNA, the CDR3 is TGTGCCAGCAGCTTAGGGAGAGACACTGAAGCTTTCTTT. Its translation is CASSLGRDTEAFF. Combining the CDR3 with reference TRBV13 and TRBJ1-1 gives the whole variable domain AAGVIQSPRHLIKEKRETATLKCYPIPRHDTVYWYQQGPGQDPQFLISFYEKMQSDKGSIPDRFSAQQFSDYHSELNMSSLELGDSALYFCASSLGRDTEAFFGQGTRLTVV.

This clone showed up just once. The chain combines TRBV19 with TRBJ1-5, with TRBD1 matching 7 bases. The germline V gene has CDR1 LNHDA and CDR2 SQIVND (reference sequence). V gave up 6 bases and J gave up 3 bases; unmatched junction bases: 8. This CDR3 is built from 15 residues. This CDR3 reads CASSYSDRSNQPQHF. The CDR3, as DNA: TGTGCCAGTAGCTACTCGGACAGGTCCAATCAGCCCCAGCATTTT. Filled out from reference TRBV19 and TRBJ1-5, the complete variable domain reads DGGITQSPKYLFRKEGQNVTLSCEQNLNHDAMYWYRQDPGQGLRLIYYSQIVNDFQKGDIAEGYSVSREKKESFPLTVTSAQKNPTAFYLCASSYSDRSNQPQHFGDGTRLSIL.

CDR3 protein: CASSSGGYEQFF. CDR3 nucleotide sequence: TGTGCCAGCAGTTCGGGGGGCTATGAGCAGTTCTTC. The genes are TRBV12-3 or TRBV12-4 and TRBJ2-1, with D possibly TRBD2 on 7 matching bases. CDR3 length: 12 amino acids. The germline V and J ends were trimmed by 4 bases and 8 bases, with 9 bases remaining between them.

The chain carries TRBV5-6 and TRBJ2-7; 8 bases are shared with TRBD2. CDR1 is SGHDT, CDR2 YYEEEE, per germline. This CDR3 region has 14 residues. V shed 3 bases and J 2 bases; nucleotides not matched to a gene: 4. CDR3 DNA: TGTGCCAGCAGCTCCGGGGGGGCAACCTACGAGCAGTACTTC. Translating gives CASSSGGATYEQYF.

This clone was seen once. This chain connects TRBV4-1 to TRBJ2-7; TRBD2 aligns across 7 bases. Germline CDR1 MGHRA, CDR2 YSYEKL. The CDR3 totals 16 residues. Trimming removed 6 bases from V and 3 bases from J; junction bases left unmatched: 14. The CDR3 here is CASRINSPGGGYEQYF. CDR3 nucleotides: TGCGCCAGCAGGATCAATTCCCCGGGCGGGGGCTACGAGCAGTACTTC.

V and J are TRBV19 and TRBJ1-1; 8 bases are shared with TRBD1. This CDR3 is built from 18 residues. Germline-derived CDR1 and CDR2 are LNHDA and SQIVND (reference sequence). Trimming took 4 bases from V and 1 from J; bases not matched to a gene: 14. This CDR3 is CASSSPPPSGTGNTEAFF. The CDR3 region has the DNA TGTGCCAGTAGTAGCCCACCCCCGTCCGGGACAGGGAACACTGAAGCTTTCTTT. Looking up the rest from reference TRBV19 and TRBJ1-1 gives the full variable domain: DGGITQSPKYLFRKEGQNVTLSCEQNLNHDAMYWYRQDPGQGLRLIYYSQIVNDFQKGDIAEGYSVSREKKESFPLTVTSAQKNPTAFYLCASSSPPPSGTGNTEAFFGQGTRLTVV.

The chain's CDR3 is CAWNRDRGPHEQYF. The CDR3, as DNA: TGTGCCTGGAACCGGGACAGGGGGCCCCACGAGCAGTACTTC. V usage is TRBV30 and J usage is TRBJ2-7, with 12 bases lining up with TRBD1. The V gene's germline CDR1 is GTSNPN and CDR2 SVGIG (reference sequence). V gave up 4 bases and J gave up 5 bases; unmatched junction bases: 6. The CDR3 runs 14 residues.